Listed below are T cell receptor beta chains from one sample, sequenced in a study of CD8+ T cells in alopecia areata. Using immunoSEQ multiplex PCR, the repertoire was profiled, and TCRdb retains in-frame clones only, with some absent. The table includes around 270,000 clones, 55% to 70% detected once. The sample in question was CD4+ T cells sorted from blood, obtained at week 24, from a patient treated with tofacitinib. These receptors originate from a human donor with alopecia areata. Both conserved end residues are part of each CDR3. A D gene is named only where the DNA matches it firmly. Clone size is shown for a subset of rows, as once, few, many or a class of expanded clone.

TRBV5-1	TRBD1	.	TRBJ1-1	CASSPGQGAPEAFF	TGCGCCAGCAGCCCCGGACAGGGTGCCCCCGAAGCTTTCTTT
TRBV5-1	.	.	TRBJ1-2	CASSLEGGGYTF	TGCGCCAGCAGCTTGGAGGGAGGAGGCTACACCTTC
TRBV5-1	.	few	TRBJ1-1	CASSLEGPWNTEAFF	TGCGCCAGCAGCTTAGAGGGGCCCTGGAACACTGAAGCTTTCTTT
TRBV6-6	TRBD1	.	TRBJ1-1	CASSYSRQGLAEAFF	TGTGCCAGCAGTTACTCGAGACAGGGTTTGGCAGAAGCTTTCTTT
TRBV7-9	TRBD1	.	TRBJ1-2	CASGTGGYGYTF	TGTGCCAGCGGGACAGGGGGCTATGGCTACACCTTC
TRBV4-1	TRBD2	once	TRBJ2-3	CASSPGLAGGPRYTQYF	TGCGCCAGCAGCCCGGGACTAGCGGGGGGGCCACGCTATACGCAGTATTTT
TRBV15	.	few	TRBJ1-5	CATSRDLQGAGNQPQHF	TGTGCCACCAGCAGAGATCTGCAGGGTGCGGGCAATCAGCCCCAGCATTTT
TRBV27	.	.	TRBJ1-2	CASSLSGSVNYGYTF	TGTGCCAGCAGTTTATCGGGAAGTGTTAACTATGGCTACACCTTC
TRBV14	.	.	TRBJ2-7	CASSQAGAHEQYF	TGTGCCAGCAGCCAAGCAGGGGCCCACGAGCAGTACTTC
TRBV5-1	.	.	TRBJ2-5	CASSLMAGGEETQYF	TGCGCCAGCAGCTTGATGGCTGGCGGAGAAGAGACCCAGTACTTC
TRBV29-1	.	few	TRBJ1-1	CSVEQLMNTEAFF	TGCAGCGTTGAACAGCTCATGAACACTGAAGCTTTCTTT
TRBV5-1	TRBD1	few	TRBJ1-2	CASTLSGQGTNYGYTF	TGCGCCAGCACTCTTTCAGGACAGGGTACTAACTATGGCTACACCTTC
TRBV2	.	.	TRBJ2-2	CASMNTGELFF	TGTGCCAGCATGAACACCGGGGAGCTGTTTTTT
TRBV28	.	.	TRBJ2-1	CASSQKIRLEWHEQFF	TGTGCCAGCAGTCAAAAGATTAGGTTGGAATGGCATGAGCAGTTCTTC
TRBV29-1	.	.	TRBJ2-5	CSYRKVLLEETQYF	TGCAGCTACCGTAAAGTCCTCTTGGAAGAGACCCAGTACTTC
TRBV11-2	TRBD1	.	TRBJ2-7	CASSLRWDRVYEQYF	TGTGCCAGCAGCTTACGGTGGGACAGGGTGTACGAGCAGTACTTC
TRBV29-1	.	few	TRBJ2-7	CSVEVQSSYEQYF	TGCAGCGTTGAGGTCCAGAGCTCCTACGAGCAGTACTTC
TRBV10-3	.	few	TRBJ1-5	CAIRDRYNQPQHF	TGTGCCATCAGGGACAGATACAATCAGCCCCAGCATTTT
TRBV29-1	.	.	TRBJ1-2	CSVEARQRGYGYTF	TGCAGCGTTGAAGCTCGACAGCGGGGCTATGGCTACACCTTC
TRBV5-1	TRBD2	few	TRBJ2-1	CASSLAPVAASGNEQFF	TGCGCCAGCAGCTTGGCCCCCGTTGCGGCTAGCGGCAATGAGCAGTTCTTC
TRBV29-1	.	few	TRBJ1-5	CSVSTGTNNQPQHF	TGCAGCGTTTCGACCGGGACAAACAATCAGCCCCAGCATTTT
TRBV30	TRBD2	.	TRBJ2-7	CAWSVAGRPYEQYF	TGTGCCTGGAGTGTAGCGGGGCGACCCTACGAGCAGTACTTC
TRBV28	TRBD1	.	TRBJ1-1	CAGYPRQGNTEAFF	TGTGCCGGCTACCCCCGACAGGGGAACACTGAAGCTTTCTTT
TRBV4-2	TRBD2	.	TRBJ2-7	CASSQEGRGSYEQYF	TGTGCCAGCAGCCAAGAGGGGCGGGGGTCGTACGAGCAGTACTTC
TRBV7-2	TRBD1	.	TRBJ2-7	CASSSRQGPYEQYF	TGTGCCAGCAGCTCCCGACAGGGACCCTACGAGCAGTACTTC
TRBV2	TRBD1	.	TRBJ1-5	CASSGDRGRNQPQHF	TGTGCCAGCAGTGGGGACAGGGGGCGGAATCAGCCCCAGCATTTT
TRBV29-1	.	few	TRBJ1-1	CSVYWLGTEAFF	TGCAGCGTTTACTGGCTGGGGACTGAAGCTTTCTTT
TRBV29-1	.	.	TRBJ2-5	CSVDSRGAETQYF	TGCAGCGTTGACTCTAGAGGGGCAGAGACCCAGTACTTC
TRBV7-8	.	.	TRBJ1-1	CASSPMNEAFF	TGTGCCAGCAGCCCGATGAATGAAGCTTTCTTT
TRBV2	.	.	TRBJ2-3	CASTPEGDTQYF	TGTGCCAGCACCCCTGAGGGAGATACGCAGTATTTT
TRBV30	TRBD2	few	TRBJ2-1	CAWSAPGGSPYNEQFF	TGTGCCTGGAGTGCCCCGGGAGGATCCCCCTACAATGAGCAGTTCTTC
TRBV2	.	.	TRBJ2-3	CASSAGASDTQYF	TGTGCCAGCAGTGCGGGTGCGTCAGATACGCAGTATTTT
TRBV19	.	few	TRBJ1-4	CASMWDEKLFF	TGTGCCTCCATGTGGGATGAAAAACTGTTTTTT
TRBV29-1	TRBD2	.	TRBJ2-5	CSVVAGGYRETQYF	TGCAGCGTTGTTGCGGGGGGCTATCGAGAGACCCAGTACTTC
TRBV7-2	.	.	TRBJ2-5	CASSLDRETQYF	TGTGCCAGCAGCTTAGACCGGGAGACCCAGTACTTC
TRBV20-1	.	.	TRBJ2-7	CSAPTGSEQYF	TGCAGTGCTCCTACAGGGAGCGAGCAGTACTTC
TRBV6-5	.	.	TRBJ1-5	CASSPAVSNQPQHF	TGTGCCAGCAGTCCTGCGGTAAGCAATCAGCCCCAGCATTTT
TRBV28	.	.	TRBJ1-2	CASSTPPTVHGYTF	TGTGCCAGCAGCACCCCACCGACAGTCCATGGCTACACCTTC
TRBV2	.	once	TRBJ2-7	CASSVGRNYEQYF	TGTGCCAGCAGTGTAGGCAGGAACTACGAGCAGTACTTC
TRBV29-1	.	few	TRBJ2-7	CSVFGTENEQYF	TGCAGCGTCTTTGGGACCGAAAACGAGCAGTACTTC
TRBV5-1	.	few	TRBJ2-3	CASSSQDTQYF	TGCGCCAGCAGCTCACAGGATACGCAGTATTTT
TRBV30	.	.	TRBJ1-1	CAWSSGQGNTEAFF	TGTGCCTGGAGCAGTGGACAAGGGAACACTGAAGCTTTCTTT
TRBV5-6	.	.	TRBJ1-5	CASSLQGSGNQPQHF	TGTGCCAGCAGCTTACAGGGATCCGGCAATCAGCCCCAGCATTTT
TRBV15	.	.	TRBJ1-4	CATSREGKENEKLFF	TGTGCCACCAGCAGAGAGGGGAAGGAGAATGAAAAACTGTTTTTT